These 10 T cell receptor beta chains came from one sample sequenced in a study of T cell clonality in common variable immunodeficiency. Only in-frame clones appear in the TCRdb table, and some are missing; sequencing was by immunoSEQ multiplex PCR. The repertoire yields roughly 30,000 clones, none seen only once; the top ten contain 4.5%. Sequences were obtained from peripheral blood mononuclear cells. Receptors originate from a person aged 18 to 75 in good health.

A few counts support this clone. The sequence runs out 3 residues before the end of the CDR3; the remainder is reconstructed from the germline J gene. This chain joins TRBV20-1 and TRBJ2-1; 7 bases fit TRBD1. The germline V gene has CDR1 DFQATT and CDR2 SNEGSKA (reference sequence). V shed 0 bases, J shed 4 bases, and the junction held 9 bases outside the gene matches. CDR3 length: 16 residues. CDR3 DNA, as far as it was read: TGCAGTGCTAGAGATCGGTACAGGGGAGTATACAATGAG. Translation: CSARDRYRGVYNE. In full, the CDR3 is CSARDRYRGVYNEQFF.

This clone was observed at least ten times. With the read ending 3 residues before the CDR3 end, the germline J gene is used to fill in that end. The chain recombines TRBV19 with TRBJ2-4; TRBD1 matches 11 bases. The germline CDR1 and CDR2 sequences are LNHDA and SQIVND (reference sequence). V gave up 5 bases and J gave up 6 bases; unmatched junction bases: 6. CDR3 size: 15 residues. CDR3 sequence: CASSPNGQGANIQYF. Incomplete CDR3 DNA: TGTGCCAGTAGTCCAAATGGACAGGGGGCAAACATT.

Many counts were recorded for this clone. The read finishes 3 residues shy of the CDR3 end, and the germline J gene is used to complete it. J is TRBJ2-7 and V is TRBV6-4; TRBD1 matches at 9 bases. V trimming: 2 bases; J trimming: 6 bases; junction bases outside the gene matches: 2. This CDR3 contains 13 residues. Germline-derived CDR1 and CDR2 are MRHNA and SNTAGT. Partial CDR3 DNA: TGTGCCAGCAGTGACGGGACAGGGAGCGAG. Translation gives CASSDGTGSE. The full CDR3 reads CASSDGTGSEQYF.

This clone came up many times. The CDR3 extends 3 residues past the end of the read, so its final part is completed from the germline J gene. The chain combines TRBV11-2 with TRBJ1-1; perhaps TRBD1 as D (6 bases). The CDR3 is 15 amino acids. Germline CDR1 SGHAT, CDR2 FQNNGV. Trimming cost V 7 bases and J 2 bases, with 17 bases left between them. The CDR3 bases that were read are TGTGCCAGCACACCCCTAACACAGGGTAACACTGAA. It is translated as CASTPLTQGNTE. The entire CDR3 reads CASTPLTQGNTEAFF.

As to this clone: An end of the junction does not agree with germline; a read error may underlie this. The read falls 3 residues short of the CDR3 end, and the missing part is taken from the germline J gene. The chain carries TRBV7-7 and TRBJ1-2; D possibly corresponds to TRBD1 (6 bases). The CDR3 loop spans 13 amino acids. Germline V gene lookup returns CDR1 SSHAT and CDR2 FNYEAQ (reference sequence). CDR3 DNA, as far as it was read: TGTGCTAGCAGCTCAGGGGAGTACAATGAC. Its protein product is CASSSGEYND. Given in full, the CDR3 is CASSSGEYNDYTF.

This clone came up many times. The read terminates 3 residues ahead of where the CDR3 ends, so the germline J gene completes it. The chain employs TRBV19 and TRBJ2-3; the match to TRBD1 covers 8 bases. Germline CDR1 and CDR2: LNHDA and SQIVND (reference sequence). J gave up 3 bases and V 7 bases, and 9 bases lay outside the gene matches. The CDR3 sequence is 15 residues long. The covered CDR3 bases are TGTGCCAGTATTAGGGGCAGGGGGCATACAGATACG. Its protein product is CASIRGRGHTDT. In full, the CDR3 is CASIRGRGHTDTQYF.

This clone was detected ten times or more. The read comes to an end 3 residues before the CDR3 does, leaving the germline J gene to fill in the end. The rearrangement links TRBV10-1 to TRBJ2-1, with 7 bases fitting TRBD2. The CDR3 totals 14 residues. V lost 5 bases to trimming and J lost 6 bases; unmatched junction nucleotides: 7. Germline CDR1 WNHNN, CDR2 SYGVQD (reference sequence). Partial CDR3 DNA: TGCGCCAGCAGTTCAGGCGGGAGTCTCAATGAG. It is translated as CASSSGGSLNE. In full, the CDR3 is CASSSGGSLNEQFF.

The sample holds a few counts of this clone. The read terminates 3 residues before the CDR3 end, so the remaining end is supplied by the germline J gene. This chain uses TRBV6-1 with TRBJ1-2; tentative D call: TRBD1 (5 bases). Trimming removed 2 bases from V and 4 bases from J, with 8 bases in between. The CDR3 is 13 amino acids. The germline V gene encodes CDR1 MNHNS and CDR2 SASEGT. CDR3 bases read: TGTGCCAGCAGTGAAATGAGGGGCTATGGC. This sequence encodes CASSEMRGYG. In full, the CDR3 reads CASSEMRGYGYTF.

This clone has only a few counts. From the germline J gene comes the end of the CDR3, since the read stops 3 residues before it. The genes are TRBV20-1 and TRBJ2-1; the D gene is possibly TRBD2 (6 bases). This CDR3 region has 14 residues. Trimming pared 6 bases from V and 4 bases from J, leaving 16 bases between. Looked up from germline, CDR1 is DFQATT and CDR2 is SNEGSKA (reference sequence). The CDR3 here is CSAAVPGLYNEQFF. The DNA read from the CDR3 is TGCAGTGCCGCGGTCCCGGGACTTTACAATGAG.

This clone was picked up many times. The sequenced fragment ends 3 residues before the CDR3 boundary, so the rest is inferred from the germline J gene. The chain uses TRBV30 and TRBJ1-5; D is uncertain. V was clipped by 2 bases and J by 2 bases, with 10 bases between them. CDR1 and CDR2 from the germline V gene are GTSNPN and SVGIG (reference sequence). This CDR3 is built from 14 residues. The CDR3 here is CAWSSGRGNQPQHF. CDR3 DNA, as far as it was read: TGTGCCTGGAGTTCAGGAAGGGGCAATCAGCCC.